The entry below gives a single T cell receptor beta chain sequence along with its context. Looked up from germline, CDR1 is SGHVS and CDR2 is FNYEAQ. The CDR3 contains 15 residues. J was trimmed by 9 bases and V by 6 bases; bases with no gene match: 14. Assay version v3.0 of immunoSEQ was used, and it was run at survey level. TCRdb's table, derived via immunoSEQ multiplex PCR, lists solely in-frame clones and lacks some. In the table there are 25,000 to 30,000 clones, 85% to 90% of which are singletons. These data are taken from a study of long-term antiretroviral therapy in people with HIV. The origin of this receptor is a woman aged 18-35 years with HIV. The starting material was unsorted PBMCs, obtained 1.8 years after starting antiretroviral therapy. The chain employs TRBV7-6 and TRBJ2-7, with 10 bases lining up with TRBD2. CDR3 coding DNA: TGTGCCAGCAGTTTCAGACTAGCGGGCCCAGTAGGGCAGTACTTC. Translation: CASSFRLAGPVGQYF. Drawing the rest from reference TRBV7-6 and TRBJ2-7, the complete variable domain is GAGVSQSPRYKVTKRGQDVALRCDPISGHVSLYWYRQALGQGPEFLTYFNYEAQQDKSGLPNDRFSAERPEGSISTLTIQRTEQRDSAMYRCASSFRLAGPVGQYFGPGTRLTVT.